A selection of T cell receptor beta chains follows, all from one sample in a study of OX40 agonist ivuxolimab in advanced cancers. Profiled with immunoSEQ multiplex PCR; TCRdb holds only in-frame clones, not every one. This repertoire shows over 60,000 clones, 80% to 90% found once; its top ten account for about 4%. Sequencing used CD4+ or CD8+ T cells sorted from blood, obtained in a trial of the OX40 agonist ivuxolimab. These receptors all come from an adult with an advanced solid tumor such as melanoma, head and neck, liver or kidney cancer. CDR3s include the opening cysteine and the closing phenylalanine or tryptophan. The D gene is left open where the match is weak. A clone size is listed for some rows: how often the clone was seen (once, few, many), or a class if it is expanded.

CDR3 protein: CASSPRIPGQGARNYGYTF
CDR3 DNA: TGTGCCAGCTCACCGAGAATTCCGGGACAGGGGGCGCGGAACTATGGCTACACCTTC
clone size: NA
V gene: TRBV18
J gene: TRBJ1-2
D gene: TRBD1

CDR3 protein: CAISGTSSHEQFF
CDR3 DNA: TGTGCCATCAGTGGGACTAGTAGCCATGAGCAGTTCTTC
clone size: NA
V gene: TRBV10-3
J gene: TRBJ2-1
D gene: TRBD2

CDR3 protein: CASGEGANYGYTF
CDR3 DNA: TGTGCCAGCGGGGAGGGTGCGAACTATGGCTACACCTTC
clone size: NA
V gene: TRBV27
J gene: TRBJ1-2
D gene: NA

CDR3 protein: CASSSPPGTGVGYEQYF
CDR3 DNA: TGTGCCAGTAGTTCACCTCCTGGGACAGGGGTTGGTTACGAGCAGTACTTC
clone size: NA
V gene: TRBV19
J gene: TRBJ2-7
D gene: TRBD1

CDR3 protein: CASRPTGQNSPLHF
CDR3 DNA: TGTGCCAGCAGGCCCACGGGCCAGAATTCACCCCTCCACTTT
clone size: NA
V gene: TRBV2
J gene: TRBJ1-6
D gene: NA

CDR3 protein: CAWSVGQKVGGGYTF
CDR3 DNA: TGTGCCTGGAGTGTCGGACAGAAGGTGGGAGGCGGCTACACCTTC
clone size: NA
V gene: TRBV30
J gene: TRBJ1-2
D gene: NA

CDR3 protein: CASSPSGDTDTQYF
CDR3 DNA: TGTGCCAGCTCACCTAGCGGAGACACAGATACGCAGTATTTT
clone size: NA
V gene: TRBV18
J gene: TRBJ2-3
D gene: NA

CDR3 protein: CASRGTDRYSYEQYF
CDR3 DNA: TGTGCCAGCAGAGGAACGGACAGGTACTCCTACGAGCAGTACTTC
clone size: once
V gene: TRBV11-1
J gene: TRBJ2-7
D gene: TRBD1

CDR3 protein: CASNARASGTDTQYF
CDR3 DNA: TGTGCCAGCAACGCCCGGGCTAGCGGAACAGATACGCAGTATTTT
clone size: NA
V gene: TRBV5-4
J gene: TRBJ2-3
D gene: TRBD2

CDR3 protein: CASSLLSEDGYSYEQYF
CDR3 DNA: TGTGCCAGCAGCTTACTGAGCGAGGACGGTTACTCCTACGAGCAGTACTTC
clone size: once
V gene: TRBV11-2
J gene: TRBJ2-7
D gene: NA

CDR3 protein: CASSPFAGLSTDTQYF
CDR3 DNA: TGTGCCAGCAGCCCTTTCGCGGGGCTTAGCACAGATACGCAGTATTTT
clone size: NA
V gene: TRBV11-3
J gene: TRBJ2-3
D gene: NA

CDR3 protein: CASSLDRTETQYF
CDR3 DNA: TGTGCCAGCAGCTTGGATAGGACGGAGACCCAGTACTTC
clone size: few
V gene: TRBV5-4
J gene: TRBJ2-5
D gene: NA